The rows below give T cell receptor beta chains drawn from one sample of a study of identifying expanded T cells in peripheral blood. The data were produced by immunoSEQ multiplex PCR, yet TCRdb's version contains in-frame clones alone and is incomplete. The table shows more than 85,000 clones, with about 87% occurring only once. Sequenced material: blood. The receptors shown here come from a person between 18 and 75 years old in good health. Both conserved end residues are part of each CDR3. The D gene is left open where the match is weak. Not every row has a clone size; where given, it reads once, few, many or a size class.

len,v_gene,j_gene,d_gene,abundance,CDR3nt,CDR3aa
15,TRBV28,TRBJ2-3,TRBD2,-,TGTGCCAGCAGTCCCGGGACTACTAGCACAGATACGCAGTATTTT,CASSPGTTSTDTQYF
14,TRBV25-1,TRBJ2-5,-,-,TGTGCCAGCAGTCGGGTGGACGGAGAAGAGACCCAGTACTTC,CASSRVDGEETQYF
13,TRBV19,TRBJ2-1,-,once,TGTGCCAGTAGTATCACCCGGGACAATGAGCAGTTCTTC,CASSITRDNEQFF
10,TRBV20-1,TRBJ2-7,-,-,TGCAGTGCGGACAGCTACGAGCAGTACTTC,CSADSYEQYF
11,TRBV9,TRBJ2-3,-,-,TGTGCCAGCAGCGCGACAGATACGCAGTATTTT,CASSATDTQYF
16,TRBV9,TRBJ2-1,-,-,TGTGCCAGCAGCTTCAGGGGGGACAGCTCCTACAATGAGCAGTTCTTC,CASSFRGDSSYNEQFF
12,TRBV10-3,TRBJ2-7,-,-,TGTGCCACCAGGGCCTCGGCCGACGAGCAGTACTTC,CATRASADEQYF
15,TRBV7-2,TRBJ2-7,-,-,TGTGCCAGCAGCGAGGGACACTACCAATCCTACGAGCAGTACTTC,CASSEGHYQSYEQYF
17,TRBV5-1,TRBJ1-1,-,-,TGCGCCAGCATCGCGACCGGGGGAGGGTATCGGGGCACTGAAGCTTTCTTT,CASIATGGGYRGTEAFF
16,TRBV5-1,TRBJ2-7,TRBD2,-,TGCGCCAGCAGCCCGGGACTAGCGGGATCCTCCTACGAGCAGTACTTC,CASSPGLAGSSYEQYF
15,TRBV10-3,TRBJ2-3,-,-,TGTGCCATCAGAGAGACCGACAGAATCACAGATACGCAGTATTTT,CAIRETDRITDTQYF
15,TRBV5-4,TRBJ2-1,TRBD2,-,TGTGCCAGCAGCCCAGGCGGGAGGGCCCGGAATGAGCAGTTCTTC,CASSPGGRARNEQFF
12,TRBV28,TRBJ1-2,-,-,TGTGCCAGCAGTTCATCAGGCTATGGCTACACCTTC,CASSSSGYGYTF
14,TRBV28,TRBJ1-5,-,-,TGTGCCAGCAGTTTAGAGCCAGACAATCAGCCCCAGCATTTT,CASSLEPDNQPQHF
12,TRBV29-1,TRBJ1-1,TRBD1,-,TGCAGCGTCGGGACAGGGTACCGTGAAGCTTTCTTT,CSVGTGYREAFF
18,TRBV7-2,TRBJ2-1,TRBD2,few,TGTGCCAGCAGCTTAAGATCTAGCGGGGGGGCCTCCTACAATGAGCAGTTCTTC,CASSLRSSGGASYNEQFF
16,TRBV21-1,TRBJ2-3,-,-,TGTGCCAGCAGCAAGAAGGACAGCCTTCTCACAGATACGCAGTATTTT,CASSKKDSLLTDTQYF
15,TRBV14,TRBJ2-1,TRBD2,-,TGTGCCAGCAGCCCGGGGACTAGCAGATACAATGAGCAGTTCTTC,CASSPGTSRYNEQFF
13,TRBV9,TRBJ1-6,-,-,TGTGCCAGCAGTGAGGTGTCGGCGGGACCCCTCCACTTT,CASSEVSAGPLHF
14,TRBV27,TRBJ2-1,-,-,TGTGCCAGCAGTTTACAGGTGAACTCCAATGAGCAGTTCTTC,CASSLQVNSNEQFF
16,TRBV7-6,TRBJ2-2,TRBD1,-,TGTGCCAGCAGCCCAGGACAGGGTCTGGGCACCGGGGAGCTGTTTTTT,CASSPGQGLGTGELFF
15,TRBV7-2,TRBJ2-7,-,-,TGTGCCAGCAGCTTAGGGGGCTCCGGGACCTACGAGCAGTACTTC,CASSLGGSGTYEQYF
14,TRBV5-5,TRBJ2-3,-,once,TGTGCCAGCAGCTTGGCGCGCCTTAGAAATACGCAGTATTTT,CASSLARLRNTQYF
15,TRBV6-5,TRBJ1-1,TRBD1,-,TGTGCCAGCAGTTACTCGAGGGACAGGGACGCTGAAGCTTTCTTT,CASSYSRDRDAEAFF
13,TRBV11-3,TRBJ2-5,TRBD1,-,TGTGCCAGCAGCCTGGGACAGCAAGAGACCCAGTACTTC,CASSLGQQETQYF
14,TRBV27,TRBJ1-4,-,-,TGTGCCAGTAGGAGGGATATAGCTAATGAAAAACTGTTTTTT,CASRRDIANEKLFF
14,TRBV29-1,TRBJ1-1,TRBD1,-,TGCAGCGTACCCCTGGGACAGTCTAAGGCTGAAGCTTTCTTT,CSVPLGQSKAEAFF
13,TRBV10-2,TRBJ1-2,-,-,TGCGCCAGCAGTGAGTGGGGGGCATATGGCTACACCTTC,CASSEWGAYGYTF
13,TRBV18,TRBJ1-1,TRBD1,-,TGTGCCAGCTCACCAACTAGGGACAGGGAAGCTTTCTTT,CASSPTRDREAFF
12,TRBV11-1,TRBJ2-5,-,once,TGTGCCAGCAGCCCCCTGGGTGGCACCCAGTACTTC,CASSPLGGTQYF
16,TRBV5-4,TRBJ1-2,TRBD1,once,TGTGCCAGCAGCCAGCCAGGGGGGCGGTTTGACTATGGCTACACCTTC,CASSQPGGRFDYGYTF
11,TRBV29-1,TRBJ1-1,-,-,TGCAGCGTCGGACATCTCACTGAAGCTTTCTTT,CSVGHLTEAFF
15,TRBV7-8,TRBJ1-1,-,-,TGTGCCAGCAGCTTAGTCTCCGCCTTGGGCACTGAAGCTTTCTTT,CASSLVSALGTEAFF
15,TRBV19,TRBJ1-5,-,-,TGTGCCAGTAGTATAGATCTAGGGGCACGTCAGCCCCAGCATTTT,CASSIDLGARQPQHF
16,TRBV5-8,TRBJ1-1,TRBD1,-,TGTGCCAGCAGCTTGGCCTGGGGACAGGGCGGTTCTGAAGCTTTCTTT,CASSLAWGQGGSEAFF
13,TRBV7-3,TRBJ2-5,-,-,TGTGCCAGCAGCTTACACAGCCAAGAGACCCAGTACTTC,CASSLHSQETQYF
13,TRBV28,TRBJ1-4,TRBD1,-,TGTGCCTCCGGGGACAGTTATAATGAAAAACTGTTTTTT,CASGDSYNEKLFF
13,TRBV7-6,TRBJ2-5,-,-,TGTGCCAGCAGCTTAGCGCCGGGGGAGACCCAGTACTTC,CASSLAPGETQYF
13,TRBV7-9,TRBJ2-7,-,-,TGTGCCAGCAGCTTAATCACCGGGCTCGAGCAGTACTTC,CASSLITGLEQYF
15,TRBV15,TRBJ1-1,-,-,TGTGCCACCAGCAGAGATTTACAGTTGAACACTGAAGCTTTCTTT,CATSRDLQLNTEAFF
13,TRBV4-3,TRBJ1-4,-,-,TGCGCCAGCAGCCAAGTCCAGGGTGAAAAACTGTTTTTT,CASSQVQGEKLFF
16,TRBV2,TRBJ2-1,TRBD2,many,TGTGCCAGCAGTGAATGGACTAGCGGAGCCTACAATGAGCAGTTCTTC,CASSEWTSGAYNEQFF
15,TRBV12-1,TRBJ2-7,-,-,TGTGCCAGCAGCTTTGAGAGTAGGACGTTCTACGAGCAGTACTTC,CASSFESRTFYEQYF
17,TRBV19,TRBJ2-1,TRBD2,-,TGTGCCAGTAGTCCGTCCCCGGGACTAGCGGCCTACAATGAGCAGTTCTTC,CASSPSPGLAAYNEQFF
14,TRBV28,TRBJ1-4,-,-,TGTGCCAGCAGTTTCCCCCCAACTAATGAAAAACTGTTTTTT,CASSFPPTNEKLFF
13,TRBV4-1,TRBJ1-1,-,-,TGCGCCAGCAGCCACTCGACAGTAAGACAAGCTTTCTTT,CASSHSTVRQAFF
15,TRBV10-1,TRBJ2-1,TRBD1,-,TGCGCCAGCAGTCCCCGGGACAGGGCCCCCAATGAGCAGTTCTTC,CASSPRDRAPNEQFF
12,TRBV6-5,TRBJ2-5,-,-,TGTGCCAGCAGAGGCAATTCGGAGACCCAGTACTTC,CASRGNSETQYF
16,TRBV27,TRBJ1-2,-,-,TGTGCCAGCAGTTTAGAACGGCATTCGGGAGGATATGGCTACACCTTC,CASSLERHSGGYGYTF
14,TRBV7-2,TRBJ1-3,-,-,TGTGCCAGCAGCTTGGGCAGGGGTGGAAACACCATATATTTT,CASSLGRGGNTIYF
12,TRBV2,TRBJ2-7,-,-,TGTGCCAGCAGATGGGGTGGAGACGAGCAGTACTTC,CASRWGGDEQYF
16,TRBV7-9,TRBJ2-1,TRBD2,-,TGTGCCAGCAGCCCCTCCGGGACTAGCGGGAGAAGTGAGCAGTTCTTC,CASSPSGTSGRSEQFF
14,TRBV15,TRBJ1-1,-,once,TGTGCCACCAGCAGTGCACAATTGAACACTGAAGCTTTCTTT,CATSSAQLNTEAFF
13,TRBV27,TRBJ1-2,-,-,TGTGCCAGCAGTCTCAGGGCGTCGTCTGGCTACACCTTC,CASSLRASSGYTF
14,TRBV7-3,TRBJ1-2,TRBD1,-,TGTGCCAGCAGCCCAGGGGACAGGGTTACTGGCTACACCTTC,CASSPGDRVTGYTF
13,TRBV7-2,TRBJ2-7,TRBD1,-,TGTGCCAGCAGCGTAACAGGGGGCTACGAGCAGTACTTC,CASSVTGGYEQYF
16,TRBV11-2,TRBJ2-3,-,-,TGTGCCAGCAGCTCCCGGGGTCTAGCAGGGACAGATACGCAGTATTTT,CASSSRGLAGTDTQYF
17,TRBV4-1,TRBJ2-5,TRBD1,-,TGCGCCAGCAGCCACCGGTACGGGACAGGCGCAAGAGAGACCCAGTACTTC,CASSHRYGTGARETQYF
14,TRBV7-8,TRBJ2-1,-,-,TGTGCCAGCAGCCTTGATGAGCGATACAATGAGCAGTTCTTC,CASSLDERYNEQFF
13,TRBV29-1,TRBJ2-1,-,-,TGCAGCGTTGAAGGCGCCAGCTCTAATGAGCAGTTCTTC,CSVEGASSNEQFF